This T cell receptor (beta chain) was sequenced for a study of T cells after yellow fever vaccination. A remark on this clonotype: The antigen is unknown.

Broader study findings: Boosting was followed by the reappearance of most primary-vaccination clones (approximately 97% CD4, around 91% CD8). Although the secondary response was weaker, it peaked faster, at day 5 versus 15. Among all clonotypes, a small share was observed in both CD4 and CD8 compartments.

MiXCR, run by TCRdb on the 5' RACE reads, gives a single entry per CDR3 protein. The table shows hundreds of thousands of distinct CDR3 sequences, with 4.1% occurring only once. Trimming removed 1 base from V and 4 bases from J; junction bases left unmatched: 3. CDR1 and CDR2 from the germline V gene are SGHRS and YFSETQ. The CDR3 consists of 16 residues. The chain links TRBV5-1 to TRBJ2-1, with 12 bases aligning to TRBD2. The receptor was isolated from a man aged 18 to 30 who received the YFV17D yellow fever vaccine. Material: PBMCs, obtained 5 days after the yellow fever booster vaccination. The CDR3 loop is CASSLQTSGGYNEQFF. In DNA, the CDR3 is TGCGCCAGCAGCTTGCAGACTAGCGGGGGATACAATGAGCAGTTCTTC. The whole variable domain, remainder taken from reference TRBV5-1 and TRBJ2-1, is KAGVTQTPRYLIKTRGQQVTLSCSPISGHRSVSWYQQTPGQGLQFLFEYFSETQRNKGNFPGRFSGRQFSNSRSEMNVSTLELGDSALYLCASSLQTSGGYNEQFFGPGTRLTVL.